A selection of T cell receptor beta chains follows, all from one sample in a study of blood T cell repertoires in COVID-19. Here immunoSEQ multiplex PCR was the method, and the copy in TCRdb shows in-frame clones only, minus some. Of 430,000 or so clones in the sample, nearly 90% were seen once. Specimen: PBMCs or T cells enriched from blood (not recorded which). The receptor source for this set is a woman younger than 35 who had been exposed to COVID-19. CDR3s include the opening cysteine and the closing phenylalanine or tryptophan. The D gene is left open where the match is weak. Part of the rows lack a size; the others show once, few, many or a class for expanded clones.

v_gene	j_gene	abundance	d_gene	CDR3nt	CDR3aa
TRBV4-3	TRBJ1-4	-	-	TGCGCCAGCAGCCAAGATATGAGGGAAAAACTGTTTTTT	CASSQDMREKLFF
TRBV28	TRBJ2-3	-	TRBD2	TGTGCCAGCAGATTCAGCGGGAGGGAAGGCACAGATACGCAGTATTTT	CASRFSGREGTDTQYF
TRBV6-5	TRBJ2-7	-	-	TGTGCCAGCAGAACCGCGGGTTTCTACTACGAGCAGTACTTC	CASRTAGFYYEQYF
TRBV28	TRBJ1-2	-	TRBD1	TGTGCCAGCAGTTTTTTCCAGACAGGGGGCTCCTATGGCTACACCTTC	CASSFFQTGGSYGYTF
TRBV5-6	TRBJ1-6	-	TRBD1	TGTGCCAGCAGCACCGGGACAGGGGTAAATTCACCCCTCCACTTT	CASSTGTGVNSPLHF
TRBV7-2	TRBJ2-7	-	-	TGTGCCAGCAGCTCCAGTAGGGGGGGCGAGCAGTACTTC	CASSSSRGGEQYF
TRBV28	TRBJ1-5	-	TRBD1	TGTGCCAGCAGTTTTCCCGGGACAGCTAAATCACAGCCCCAGCATTTT	CASSFPGTAKSQPQHF
TRBV4-2	TRBJ1-5	-	-	TGTGCCAGCAAAGGCCTAGCTGGTAGCAATCAGCCCCAGCATTTT	CASKGLAGSNQPQHF
TRBV7-2	TRBJ1-1	-	TRBD1	TGTGCCAGCAGGGGGGACAGGGTGAACACTGAAGCTTTCTTT	CASRGDRVNTEAFF
TRBV27	TRBJ2-2	-	TRBD1	TGTGCCAGCAGGGGACAGTTTAACACCGGGGAGCTGTTTTTT	CASRGQFNTGELFF
TRBV28	TRBJ1-2	-	TRBD1	TGTGCCAGCAGTCAGGACAGGGGCGACTATGGCTACACCTTC	CASSQDRGDYGYTF
TRBV29-1	TRBJ2-7	-	TRBD2	TGCAGCGTTGAAGTCGGACTAGCGGGAGGCATGGGGGGGCAGTACTTC	CSVEVGLAGGMGGQYF
TRBV4-2	TRBJ2-1	-	TRBD2	TGTGCCAGCAGACAAGACGGGAGGGGCTGGGAGCAGTTCTTC	CASRQDGRGWEQFF
TRBV5-4	TRBJ1-1	-	-	TGTGCCAGCAGCCCTAAAGACATCTCCACTGAAGCTTTCTTT	CASSPKDISTEAFF
TRBV11-2	TRBJ2-7	few	TRBD2	TGTGCCAGCAGCCGTCAAGGAGCGGGAGGTCTGAACGAGCAGTACTTC	CASSRQGAGGLNEQYF
TRBV27	TRBJ2-2	-	TRBD2	TGTGCCCCTCGGGTGGCGGGAGGGAACACCGGGGAGCTGTTTTTT	CAPRVAGGNTGELFF
TRBV18	TRBJ2-7	-	TRBD1	TGTGCCAGCTCACCTGCCAGGGGGCAGTACGAGCAGTACTTC	CASSPARGQYEQYF
TRBV27	TRBJ1-5	once	TRBD1	TGTGCCAGCAGTTTAAGGGCAGGGGGCGATCAGCCCCAGCATTTT	CASSLRAGGDQPQHF
TRBV11-2	TRBJ2-1	-	-	TGTGCCAGCACTTCCGCGAATGAGCAGTTCTTC	CASTSANEQFF
TRBV3-1/TRBV3-2	TRBJ1-5	-	TRBD1	TGTGCCAGCAGCCAGAACCCTCAGGGGGCTAGCAATCAGCCCCAGCATTTT	CASSQNPQGASNQPQHF
TRBV5-1	TRBJ2-1	-	TRBD2	TGCGCCAGCAGCTTGGAGGAGTTTAGCGGGAGAAGGAATGAGCAGTTCTTC	CASSLEEFSGRRNEQFF
TRBV7-9	TRBJ1-4	-	-	TGTGCCAGCAGCTTAGTACCGGCAACTAATGAAAAACTGTTTTTT	CASSLVPATNEKLFF
TRBV28	TRBJ2-7	-	TRBD2	TGTGCCAGCAGTTCTGGGGGACTAGCGGCAATAATATCCTCCTACGAGCAGTACTTC	CASSSGGLAAIISSYEQYF
TRBV28	TRBJ2-7	-	TRBD2	TGTGCCACCACCACGCGGGAGGATTACGAGCAGTACTTC	CATTTREDYEQYF
TRBV11-2	TRBJ1-4	-	-	TGTGCCAGCAGCTCGACACAGGAAAAACTGTTTTTT	CASSSTQEKLFF
TRBV2	TRBJ1-1	-	TRBD1	TGTGGGGGACAGCGCATGAACACTGAAGCTTTCTTT	CGGQRMNTEAFF
TRBV24-1	TRBJ1-2	-	TRBD1	TGTGCCACCAGTGATCAGGGACAGGGAGGCTACACCTTC	CATSDQGQGGYTF
TRBV7-9	TRBJ2-4	-	-	TGTGCCAGCAGCCCCAGGGGCAGTCTAGCCAAAAACATTCAGTACTTC	CASSPRGSLAKNIQYF
TRBV28	TRBJ1-2	-	-	TGTGCCAGTGTCCGGGACTTGGGCGGGGTAAGGTATGGCTACACCTTC	CASVRDLGGVRYGYTF
TRBV6-5	TRBJ2-7	-	TRBD2	TGTGCCAGCACTCGCTCTCTAGCGGGGGCCTACGAGCAGTACTTC	CASTRSLAGAYEQYF
TRBV3-1/TRBV3-2	TRBJ1-1	-	-	TGTGCCAGCAGCCAAGACCAGAACACTGAAGCTTTCTTT	CASSQDQNTEAFF
TRBV7-9	TRBJ2-7	-	-	TGTGCCAGCAGCCCTGGGCAGGGGACCCCCTACGAGCAGTACTTC	CASSPGQGTPYEQYF
TRBV27	TRBJ2-7	-	-	TGTGCCAGCAGTTTGGCAGGGGAGCACGAGCAGTACTTC	CASSLAGEHEQYF
TRBV9	TRBJ1-1	-	-	TGTGCCAGCAGCGTAGGGGGGGTTCAGACTGAAGCTTTCTTT	CASSVGGVQTEAFF
TRBV15	TRBJ2-1	few	TRBD2	TGTGCCACCAGCGGGCGGGAGGGCCTATTCTATGAGCAGTTCTTC	CATSGREGLFYEQFF
TRBV27	TRBJ2-2	-	-	TGTGCCAGCAGTTCCTCAACCCACCCGGGGATTACCGGGGAGCTGTTTTTT	CASSSSTHPGITGELFF
TRBV4-2	TRBJ1-1	-	-	TGTGCCAGCAGCCAAGATAGCGGTGGCAGTACTGAAGCTTTCTTT	CASSQDSGGSTEAFF
TRBV2	TRBJ1-5	once	-	TGTGCCAGCAGGGGAGAGAATCAGCCCCAGCATTTT	CASRGENQPQHF